Sequencing of this TCR beta chain was carried out in a study of response to subunit inactivated influenza vaccine. General study results and limits: Authors suggested each seasonal influenza vaccination recruits few new T cells.

This clonotype turned up a few times. Its antigen is undetermined. The CDR3 length is 14 residues. J was trimmed by 8 bases and V by 5 bases; bases with no gene match: 6. Germline V gene data show CDR1 as MDHEN and CDR2 as SYDVKM. From the RT-PCR reads, TCRdb called clonotypes with MiXCR, one entry per CDR3 protein. Among roughly 160,000 distinct CDR3 sequences listed, under 13% were seen once. The TCR originated in a man aged 50 to 60 who received an inactivated influenza vaccine. The chain combines TRBV28 with TRBJ1-4; TRBD1 matches 9 bases. Material: non-naive T cells sorted from PBMCs, obtained roughly 47 days after vaccination. CDR3 amino acids: CASSLGGQGEKLFF. CDR3 nucleotide sequence: TGTGCCAGCAGTCTAGGGGGACAGGGAGAAAAACTGTTTTTT.